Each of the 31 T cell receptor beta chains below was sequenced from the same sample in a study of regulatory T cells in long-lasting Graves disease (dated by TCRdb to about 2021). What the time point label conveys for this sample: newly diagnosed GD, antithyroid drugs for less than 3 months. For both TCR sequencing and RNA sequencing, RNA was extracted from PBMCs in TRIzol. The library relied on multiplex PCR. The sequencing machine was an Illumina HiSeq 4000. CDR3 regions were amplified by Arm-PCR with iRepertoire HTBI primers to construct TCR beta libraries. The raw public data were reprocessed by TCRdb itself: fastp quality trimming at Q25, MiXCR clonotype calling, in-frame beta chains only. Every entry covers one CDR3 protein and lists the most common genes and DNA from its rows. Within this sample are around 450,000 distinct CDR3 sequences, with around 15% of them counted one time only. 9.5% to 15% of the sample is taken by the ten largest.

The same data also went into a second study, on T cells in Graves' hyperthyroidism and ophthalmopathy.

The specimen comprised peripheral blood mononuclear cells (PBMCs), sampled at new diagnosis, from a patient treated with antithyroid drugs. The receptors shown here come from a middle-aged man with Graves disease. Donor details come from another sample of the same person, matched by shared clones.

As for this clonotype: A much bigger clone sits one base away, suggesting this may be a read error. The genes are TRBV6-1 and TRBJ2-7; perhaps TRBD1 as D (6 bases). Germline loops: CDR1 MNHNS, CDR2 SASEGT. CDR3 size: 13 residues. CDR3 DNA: TGTGCCAGCAGGAGACAGGTCACCTACGGGCAGTACTTC. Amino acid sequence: CASRRQVTYGQYF.

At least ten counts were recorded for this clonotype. The CDR3 protein is CASSPPRGLNTEAFF. CDR3 sequence (DNA): TGTGCCAGCTCACCACCCAGGGGATTGAACACTGAAGCTTTCTTT. The chain carries TRBV18 and TRBJ1-1; possibly TRBD1 for D (6 bases). Germline CDR1 KGHSH, CDR2 LQKENI. Trimming cost V 0 bases and J 0 bases, with 8 bases left between them. The CDR3 spans 15 residues.

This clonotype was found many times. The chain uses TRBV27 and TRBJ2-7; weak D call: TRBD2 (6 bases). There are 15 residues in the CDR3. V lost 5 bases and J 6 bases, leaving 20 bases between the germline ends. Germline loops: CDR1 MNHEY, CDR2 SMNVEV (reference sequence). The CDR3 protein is CASSTLGGRSGEQYF. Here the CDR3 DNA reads TGTGCCAGCAGTACTCTAGGAGGGCGCTCTGGCGAGCAGTACTTC.

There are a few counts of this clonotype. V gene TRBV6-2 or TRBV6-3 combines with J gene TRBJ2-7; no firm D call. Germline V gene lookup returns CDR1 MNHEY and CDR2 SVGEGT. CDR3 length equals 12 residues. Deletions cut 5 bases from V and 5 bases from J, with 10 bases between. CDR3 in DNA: TGTGCCAGCAGTGTCGTTCAAAACGAGCAGTACTTC. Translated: CASSVVQNEQYF.

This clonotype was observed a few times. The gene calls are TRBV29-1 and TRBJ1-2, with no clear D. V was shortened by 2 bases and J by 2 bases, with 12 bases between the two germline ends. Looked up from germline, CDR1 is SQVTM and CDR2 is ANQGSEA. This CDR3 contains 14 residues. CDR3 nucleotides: TGCAGCGTTGAATGGCGGGCAGGCAACTATGGCTACACCTTC. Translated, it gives CSVEWRAGNYGYTF.

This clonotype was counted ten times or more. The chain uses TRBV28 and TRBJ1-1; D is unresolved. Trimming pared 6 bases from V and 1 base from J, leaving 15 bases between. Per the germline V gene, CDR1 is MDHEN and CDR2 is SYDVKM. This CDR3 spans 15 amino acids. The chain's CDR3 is CASSLPSGGNTEAFF. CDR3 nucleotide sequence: TGTGCCAGCAGCCTACCTTCAGGCGGGAACACTGAAGCTTTCTTT.

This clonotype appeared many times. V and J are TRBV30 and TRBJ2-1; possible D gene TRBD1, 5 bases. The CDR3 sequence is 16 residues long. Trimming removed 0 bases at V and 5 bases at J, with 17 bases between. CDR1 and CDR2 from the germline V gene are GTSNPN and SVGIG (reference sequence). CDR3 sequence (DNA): TGTGCCTGGAGTGTACCCCTTGGGCAGGGAAACAATGAGCAGTTCTTC. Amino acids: CAWSVPLGQGNNEQFF.

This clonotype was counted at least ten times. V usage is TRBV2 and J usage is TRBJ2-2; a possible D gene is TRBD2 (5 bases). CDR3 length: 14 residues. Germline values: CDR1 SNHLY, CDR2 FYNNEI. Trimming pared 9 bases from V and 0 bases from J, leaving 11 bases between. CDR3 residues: CASRGGPNTGELFF. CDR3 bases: TGTGCCAGTAGAGGAGGACCGAACACCGGGGAGCTGTTTTTT.

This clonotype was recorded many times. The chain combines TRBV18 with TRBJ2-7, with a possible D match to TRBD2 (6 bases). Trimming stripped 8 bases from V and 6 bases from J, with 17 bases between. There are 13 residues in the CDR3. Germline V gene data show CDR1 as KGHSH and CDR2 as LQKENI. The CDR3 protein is CASSPSGGIEQYF. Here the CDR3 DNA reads TGTGCCAGCAGTCCCTCGGGCGGGATCGAGCAGTACTTC. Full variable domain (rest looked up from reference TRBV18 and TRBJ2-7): NAGVMQNPRHLVRRRGQEARLRCSPMKGHSHVYWYRQLPEEGLKFMVYLQKENIIDESGMPKERFSAEFPKEGPSILRIQQVVRGDSAAYFCASSPSGGIEQYFGPGTRLTVT.

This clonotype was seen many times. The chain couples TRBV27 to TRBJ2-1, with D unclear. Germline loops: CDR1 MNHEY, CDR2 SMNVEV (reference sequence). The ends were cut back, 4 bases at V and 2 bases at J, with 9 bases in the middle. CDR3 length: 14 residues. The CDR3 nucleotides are TGTGCCAGCAGTTCCCGACTGGCCTACAATGAGCAGTTCTTC. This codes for CASSSRLAYNEQFF.

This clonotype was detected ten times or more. CDR3 nucleotides: TGCGGAACGAACCGACAGGGGCATGAGCAGTTCTTC. Protein sequence: CGTNRQGHEQFF. The chain joins TRBV20-1 to TRBJ2-1, with 8 bases fitting TRBD1. The germline gives CDR1 DFQATT, CDR2 SNEGSKA (reference sequence). This CDR3 comprises 12 residues.

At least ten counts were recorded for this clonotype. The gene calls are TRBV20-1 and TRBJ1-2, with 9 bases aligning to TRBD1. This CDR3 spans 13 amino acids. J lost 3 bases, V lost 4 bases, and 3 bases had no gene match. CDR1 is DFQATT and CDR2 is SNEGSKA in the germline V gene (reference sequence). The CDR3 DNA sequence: TGCAGTGCTATACAGGGGGCGGACTATGGCTACACCTTC. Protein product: CSAIQGADYGYTF.

CDR3 DNA sequence: TGTGCCAGCTCACCGGACCTACTAGCCAAAAACATTCAGTACTTC. Amino acid sequence: CASSPDLLAKNIQYF. The chain uses TRBV18 and TRBJ2-4; D unresolved. Trimming took off 3 bases at V and 0 bases at J, with 9 bases between the two ends. Germline lookup yields CDR1 KGHSH and CDR2 LQKENI. The CDR3 totals 15 residues.

The CDR3 loop is CASSRTSGIPYEQYF. CDR3 DNA sequence: TGCGCCAGCAGCCGGACTAGCGGGATCCCGTACGAGCAGTACTTC. The rearrangement uses TRBV4-1 and TRBJ2-7; 12 bases align to TRBD2. V gave up 4 bases and J gave up 4 bases; unmatched junction bases: 5. Germline V CDR1 and CDR2: MGHRA, YSYEKL. This CDR3 spans 15 amino acids.

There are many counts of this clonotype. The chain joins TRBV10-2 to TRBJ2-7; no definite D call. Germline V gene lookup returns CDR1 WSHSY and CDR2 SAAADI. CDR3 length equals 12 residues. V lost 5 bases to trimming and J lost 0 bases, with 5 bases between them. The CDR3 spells CASSTVSYEQYF. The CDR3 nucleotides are TGCGCCAGCAGTACAGTCTCCTACGAGCAGTACTTC.

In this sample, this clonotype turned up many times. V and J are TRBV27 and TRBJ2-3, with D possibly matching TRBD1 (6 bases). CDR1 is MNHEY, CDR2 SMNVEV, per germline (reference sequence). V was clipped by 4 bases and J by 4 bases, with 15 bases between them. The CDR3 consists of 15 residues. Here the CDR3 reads CASSSARGRADTQYF. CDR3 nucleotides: TGTGCCAGCAGTTCCGCCAGGGGCCGCGCAGATACGCAGTATTTT.

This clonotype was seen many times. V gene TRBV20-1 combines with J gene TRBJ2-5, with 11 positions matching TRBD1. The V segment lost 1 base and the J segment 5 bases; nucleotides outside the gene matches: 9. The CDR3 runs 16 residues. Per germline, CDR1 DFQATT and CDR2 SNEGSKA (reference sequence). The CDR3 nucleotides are TGCAGTGCTAGAGTACCGGGACAGGGGGTGCGTGAGACCCAGTACTTC. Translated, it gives CSARVPGQGVRETQYF.

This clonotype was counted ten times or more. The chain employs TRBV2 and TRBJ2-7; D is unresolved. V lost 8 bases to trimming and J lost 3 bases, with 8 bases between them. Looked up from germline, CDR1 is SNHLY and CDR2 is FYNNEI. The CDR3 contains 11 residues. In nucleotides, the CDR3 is TGTGCCAGCTTGCATATCTACGAGCAGTACTTC. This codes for CASLHIYEQYF.

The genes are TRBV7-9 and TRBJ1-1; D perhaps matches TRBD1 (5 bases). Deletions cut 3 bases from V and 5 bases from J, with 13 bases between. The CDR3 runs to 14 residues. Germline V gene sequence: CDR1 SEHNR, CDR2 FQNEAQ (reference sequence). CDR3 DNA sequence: TGTGCCAGCAGCTTCCAGGGTGGCGGAACTGAAGCTTTCTTT. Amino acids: CASSFQGGGTEAFF.

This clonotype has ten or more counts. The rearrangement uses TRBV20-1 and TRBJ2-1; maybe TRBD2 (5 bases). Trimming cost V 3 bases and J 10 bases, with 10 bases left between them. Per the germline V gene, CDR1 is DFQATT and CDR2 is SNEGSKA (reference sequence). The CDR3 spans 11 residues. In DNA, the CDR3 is TGCAGTGCTAGGGGAGTTGGGGAGCAGTTCTTC. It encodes CSARGVGEQFF.

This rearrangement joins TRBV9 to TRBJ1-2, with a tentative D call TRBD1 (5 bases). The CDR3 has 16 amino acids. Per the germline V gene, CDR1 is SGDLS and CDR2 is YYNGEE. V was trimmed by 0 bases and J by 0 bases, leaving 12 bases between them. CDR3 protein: CASSVATRGTNYGYTF. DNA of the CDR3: TGTGCCAGCAGCGTAGCTACGAGGGGAACTAACTATGGCTACACCTTC.

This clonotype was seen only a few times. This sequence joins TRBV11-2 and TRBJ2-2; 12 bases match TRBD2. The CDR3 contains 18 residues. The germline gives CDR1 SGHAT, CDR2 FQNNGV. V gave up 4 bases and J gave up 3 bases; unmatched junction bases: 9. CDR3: CASSSIGTSGSDTGELFF. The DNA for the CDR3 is TGTGCCAGCAGCTCTATCGGGACTAGCGGGTCGGACACCGGGGAGCTGTTTTTT.

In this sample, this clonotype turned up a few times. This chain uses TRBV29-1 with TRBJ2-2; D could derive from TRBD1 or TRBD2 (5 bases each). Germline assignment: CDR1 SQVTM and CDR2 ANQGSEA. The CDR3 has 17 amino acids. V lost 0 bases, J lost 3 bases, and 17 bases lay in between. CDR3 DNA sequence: TGCAGCGTTGAAGATCGGTCGGGGACCGGGGACACCGGGGAGCTGTTTTTT. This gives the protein CSVEDRSGTGDTGELFF.

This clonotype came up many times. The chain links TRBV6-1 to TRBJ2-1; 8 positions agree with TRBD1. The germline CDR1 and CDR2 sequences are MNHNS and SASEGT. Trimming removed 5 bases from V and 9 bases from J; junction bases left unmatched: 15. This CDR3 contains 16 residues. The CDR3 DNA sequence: TGTGCCAGCAGTAAAACCCCGGACAGGGCACTGGGTGAGCAGTTCTTC. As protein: CASSKTPDRALGEQFF.

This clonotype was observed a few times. The CDR3 nucleotides read TGTGCCAGCAGTTTCCGGGGTTCAGCACCCCTCCACTTT. Translating gives CASSFRGSAPLHF. The chain joins TRBV12-3 or TRBV12-4 to TRBJ1-6; D is unclear. V was trimmed by 3 bases and J by 11 bases, leaving 11 bases between them. CDR3 length: 13 amino acids.

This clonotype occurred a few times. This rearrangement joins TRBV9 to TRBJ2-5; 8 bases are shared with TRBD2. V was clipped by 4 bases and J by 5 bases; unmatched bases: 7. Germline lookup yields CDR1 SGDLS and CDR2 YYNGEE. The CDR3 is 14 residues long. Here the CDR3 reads CASSPTSGGETQYF. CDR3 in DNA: TGTGCCAGCAGCCCAACTAGCGGAGGGGAGACCCAGTACTTC.

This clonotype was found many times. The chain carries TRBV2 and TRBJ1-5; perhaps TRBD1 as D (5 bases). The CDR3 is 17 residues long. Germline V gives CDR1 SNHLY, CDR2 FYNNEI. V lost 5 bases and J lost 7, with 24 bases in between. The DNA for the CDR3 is TGTGCCAGCAGTCTACGCCGGGACCCCCGGGTCAAACAGCCCCAGCATTTT. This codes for CASSLRRDPRVKQPQHF.

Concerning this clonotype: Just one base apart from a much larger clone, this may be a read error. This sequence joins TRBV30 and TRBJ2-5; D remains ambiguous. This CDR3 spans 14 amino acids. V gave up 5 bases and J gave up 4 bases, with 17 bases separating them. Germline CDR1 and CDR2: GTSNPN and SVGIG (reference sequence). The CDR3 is CAWGSRWVAETQYF. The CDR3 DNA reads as TGTGCCTGGGGTTCTAGGTGGGTTGCAGAGACCCAGTACTTC. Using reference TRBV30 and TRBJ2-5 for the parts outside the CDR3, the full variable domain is SQTIHQWPATLVQPVGSPLSLECTVEGTSNPNLYWYRQAAGRGLQLLFYSVGIGQISSEVPQNLSASRPQDRQFILSSKKLLLSDSGFYLCAWGSRWVAETQYFGPGTRLLVL.

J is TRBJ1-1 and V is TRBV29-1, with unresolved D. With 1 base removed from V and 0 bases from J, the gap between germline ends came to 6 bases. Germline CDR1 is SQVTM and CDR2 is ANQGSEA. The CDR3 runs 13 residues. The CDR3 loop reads CSVEVAVNTEAFF. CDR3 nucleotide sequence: TGCAGCGTTGAAGTGGCAGTGAACACTGAAGCTTTCTTT.

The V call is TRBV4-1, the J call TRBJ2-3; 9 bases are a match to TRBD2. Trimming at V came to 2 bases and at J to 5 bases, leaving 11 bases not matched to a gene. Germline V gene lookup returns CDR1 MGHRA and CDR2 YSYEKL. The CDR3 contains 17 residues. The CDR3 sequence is CASSQPGVAGEEDTQYF. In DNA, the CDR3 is TGCGCCAGCAGCCAACCGGGGGTAGCGGGAGAGGAAGATACGCAGTATTTT.

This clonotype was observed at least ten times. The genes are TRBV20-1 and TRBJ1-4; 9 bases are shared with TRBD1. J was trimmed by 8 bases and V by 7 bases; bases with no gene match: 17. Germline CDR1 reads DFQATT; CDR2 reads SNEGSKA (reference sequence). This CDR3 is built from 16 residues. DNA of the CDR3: TGCAGTGTCGTCCCGGGACAGGGACCGTGGCAGGAAAAACTGTTTTTT. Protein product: CSVVPGQGPWQEKLFF.